This is a list of T cell receptor beta chains from one sample in a study of T-cell reconstitution after alpha-beta-depleted transplantation in children. Using its own MiXCR run on the PCR reads, TCRdb lists one record per CDR3 protein. The repertoire includes 300,000 or so distinct CDR3 sequences, nearly 10% of them detected once, and roughly a tenth sits in the top ten. The sequencing here drew on PBMCs from the stem cell graft donor, taken from the stem cell graft. Receptors were obtained from a human donor who donated a stem cell graft to a child with SCID. CDR3s include the opening cysteine and the closing phenylalanine or tryptophan. A D gene is named only where the DNA matches it firmly. Only some rows state a clone size, as once, few, many or a class for expanded clones.

size | D | J | V | DNA | CDR3
. | . | TRBJ1-6 | TRBV20-1 | TGCAGTGCTAGACCACTCCTGGGTACTACACCCCTCCACTTT | CSARPLLGTTPLHF
few | . | TRBJ2-3 | TRBV18 | TGTGCCAGCTCACCGATCGTAGATACGCAGTATTTT | CASSPIVDTQYF
. | TRBD2 | TRBJ2-5 | TRBV5-1 | TGCGCCAGCAGCTTGGGTCTGCGGGGGGCTAACCCGGAGACCCAGTACTTC | CASSLGLRGANPETQYF
. | TRBD2 | TRBJ2-7 | TRBV18 | TGTGCCAGCTCACCTGGACTAGTCAGTTCAGAGCAGTACTTC | CASSPGLVSSEQYF
few | . | TRBJ2-4 | TRBV12-3/TRBV12-4 | TGTGCCAGCAGTTTCAGGCTAGCCAAAAACATTCAGTACTTC | CASSFRLAKNIQYF
. | . | TRBJ2-5 | TRBV19 | TGTGCCAGTAGTATGGGCCGGACGGGGCCGGAGACCCAGTACTTC | CASSMGRTGPETQYF
few | . | TRBJ1-2 | TRBV20-1 | TGCAGTGCTAGAACAGGGAGCTTTGAGGGCTACACCTTC | CSARTGSFEGYTF
. | TRBD1 | TRBJ2-2 | TRBV19 | TGTGCCAGTAGCCATACAGGGGAGAGGACCGGGGAGCTGTTTTTT | CASSHTGERTGELFF
. | TRBD1 | TRBJ1-1 | TRBV5-5 | TGTGCCAGCAGCTTGGGGGACAGCTACACTGAAGCTTTCTTT | CASSLGDSYTEAFF
few | . | TRBJ2-7 | TRBV5-1 | TGCGCCAGCAGCCGGTCAGGGACCTACGAGCAGTACTTC | CASSRSGTYEQYF
few | TRBD2 | TRBJ2-1 | TRBV12-3/TRBV12-4 | TGTGCCAGCAGATATCGACCGGGACTACCACACAATGAGCAGTTCTTC | CASRYRPGLPHNEQFF
. | . | TRBJ2-7 | TRBV16 | TGTGCCAGCAGCCAATGGGGCTACGAGCAGTACTTC | CASSQWGYEQYF
. | . | TRBJ1-1 | TRBV12-3/TRBV12-4 | TGTGCCAGCAGTTTGGCTCTTTCATTCTCCGGGACGGACCCTGAAGCTTTCTTT | CASSLALSFSGTDPEAFF
many | TRBD2 | TRBJ2-3 | TRBV5-1 | TGCGCCAGCAGCTTAGGACTAGCGGCTAGCACAGATACGCAGTATTTT | CASSLGLAASTDTQYF
few | TRBD1 | TRBJ2-7 | TRBV20-1 | TGCAGTGCTAGAGATCGTTTTAGGACAGGGGTTTACGAGCAGTACTTC | CSARDRFRTGVYEQYF
. | . | TRBJ1-4 | TRBV12-3/TRBV12-4 | TGTGCCAGCACCCGGGATCCCGGCCCGCCAGCTAATGAAAAACTGTTTTTT | CASTRDPGPPANEKLFF
few | TRBD2 | TRBJ2-3 | TRBV28 | TGTGCCAGCAGTTCTCCGACTAGCGTCACAGATACGCAGTATTTT | CASSSPTSVTDTQYF
. | TRBD1 | TRBJ1-4 | TRBV6-2/TRBV6-3 | TGTGCCAGCAGCGTACCGGGACAGGGCAATGAAAAACTGTTTTTT | CASSVPGQGNEKLFF
few | . | TRBJ2-2 | TRBV27 | TGTGCCAGCCGCTTAAGTGTGGCAGGGGAGCTGTTTTTT | CASRLSVAGELFF
few | TRBD1 | TRBJ2-7 | TRBV12-5 | TGTGCTAGTGGTTGGGGGACAGGGGTAAGCGAGCAGTACTTC | CASGWGTGVSEQYF